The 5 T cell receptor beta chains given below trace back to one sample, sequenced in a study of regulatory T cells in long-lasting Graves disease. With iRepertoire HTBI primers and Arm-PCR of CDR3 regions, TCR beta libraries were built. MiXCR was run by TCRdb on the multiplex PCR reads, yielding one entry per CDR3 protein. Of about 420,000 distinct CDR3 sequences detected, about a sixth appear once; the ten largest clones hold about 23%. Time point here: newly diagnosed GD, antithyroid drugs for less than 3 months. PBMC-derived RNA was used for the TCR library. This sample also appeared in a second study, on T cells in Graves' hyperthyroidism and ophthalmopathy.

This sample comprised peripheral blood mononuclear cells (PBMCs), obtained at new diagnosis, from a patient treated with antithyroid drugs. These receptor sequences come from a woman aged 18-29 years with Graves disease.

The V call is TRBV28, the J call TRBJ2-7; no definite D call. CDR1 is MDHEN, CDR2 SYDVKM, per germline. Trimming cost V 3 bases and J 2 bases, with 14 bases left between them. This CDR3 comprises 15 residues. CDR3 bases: TGTGCCAGCAGTTTTGTAGGCAAAGAGGCCTACGAGCAGTACTTC. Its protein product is CASSFVGKEAYEQYF.

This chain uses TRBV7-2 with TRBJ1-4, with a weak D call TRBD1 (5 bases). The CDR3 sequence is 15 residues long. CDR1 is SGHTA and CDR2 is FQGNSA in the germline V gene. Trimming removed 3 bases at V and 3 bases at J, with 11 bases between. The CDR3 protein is CASSLVWGPNEKLFF. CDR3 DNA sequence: TGTGCCAGCAGCTTGGTATGGGGCCCTAATGAAAAACTGTTTTTT.

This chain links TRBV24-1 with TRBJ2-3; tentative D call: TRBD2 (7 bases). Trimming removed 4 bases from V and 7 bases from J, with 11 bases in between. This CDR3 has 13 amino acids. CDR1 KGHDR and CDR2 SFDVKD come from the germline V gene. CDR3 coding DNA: TGTGCCACCAGTGACCCGGGGGGCTATACGCAGTATTTT. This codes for CATSDPGGYTQYF.

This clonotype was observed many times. CDR3 sequence reads: CASSSTRKETQYF. CDR3 sequence (DNA): TGTGCCAGCAGCTCTACTAGGAAAGAGACCCAGTACTTC. The chain joins TRBV7-9 to TRBJ2-5, with D perhaps TRBD2 (5 bases). The CDR3 is 13 residues long. Germline values: CDR1 SEHNR, CDR2 FQNEAQ (reference sequence). Trimming removed 4 bases at V and 3 bases at J, with 9 bases between.

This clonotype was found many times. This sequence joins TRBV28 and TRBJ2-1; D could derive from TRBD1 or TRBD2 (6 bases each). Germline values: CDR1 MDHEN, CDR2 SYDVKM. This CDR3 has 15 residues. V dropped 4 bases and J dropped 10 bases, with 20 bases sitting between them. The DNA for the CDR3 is TGTGCCAGCAGTTACGCGACTAGGGGGAGGCGAGAGCAGTTCTTC. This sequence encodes CASSYATRGRREQFF.